This entry features one T cell receptor beta chain sequence. Germline V gene data show CDR1 as MNHEY and CDR2 as SMNVEV (reference sequence). Trimming removed 0 bases from V and 3 bases from J, with 12 bases in between. CDR3 length: 16 amino acids. These data are taken from a study of blood T cell repertoires in COVID-19. Study-level background: Sites across the United States, Italy and Spain contributed samples from acute and convalescent COVID-19. From T cells, B-cell-depleted T cells, or PBMCs came the material, which was cDNA or gDNA.

Per the original methods: Nucleated cell counts were estimated from reference gene primer amplification. TCRdb keeps only in-frame clones here, not all; method: immunoSEQ multiplex PCR. That table furnishes V, J and clone size, whereas the DNA furnished D and trimming. The sample contains 200,000 to 250,000 clones, approximately 83% of which appear only once. The receptor was derived from an older woman with acute or convalescent COVID-19. Sequencing was performed on peripheral blood. This chain connects TRBV27 to TRBJ1-5, with unresolved D. The CDR3 region has the DNA TGTGCCAGCAGTTTATCGCCCCCCAGGTACAATCAGCCCCAGCATTTT. This translates into CASSLSPPRYNQPQHF.